This T cell receptor beta chain is from a study of regulatory and conventional T cells in RAG deficiency (dated by TCRdb to the late 2010s). For the wider study: To compare the diversity and composition of the repertoires of Treg, conventional CD4+ and CD8+ T cells between RAG-deficient patients and healthy controls, the study applied high-throughput TCR beta sequencing.

What the work shows at the level of the full study, not this receptor alone: In Omenn syndrome patients, sorted CD25-high CD127-low cells may represent peripherally activated cells rather than bona fide Treg cells. All patient T-cell subsets had shorter CDR3 lengths; Omenn syndrome patients showed >80% Treg-Tconv repertoire overlap at nucleotide and amino acid level. Compared with controls, Omenn syndrome and CID/AS patients had about 100-fold fewer unique TCR beta sequences in Treg cells, whereas the reduction in the other subsets was roughly 9.8-fold. RAG-deficient patients showed markedly lower Shannon entropy and higher Simpson indices than control T-cell subpopulations. Some T-cell subset analyses were not performed for some subjects.

Comment on this clone: Its antigen is still unknown. No qualities accompany the bases; no much larger clone lies one base away.

Library prep was done by the immunoSEQ multiplex PCR assay. Genomic DNA from the sorted T-cell subsets was used to amplify and sequence rearranged TCR beta chain products. The paper's data handling went like this. Shannon entropy and Simpson indices were used to measure the diversity of productive TCR beta rearrangements in each repertoire. To gauge clonal expansion, the frequencies of the 100 most abundant productive TCR beta clonotypes among total reads were added together. The TRB repertoires were scored with a self-reactivity index that is based on amino acid usage at CDR3beta positions 6 and 7. Repertoire analyses used two-way ANOVA; flow cytometric analyses used Student t or Mann-Whitney tests. TCRdb carries this immuneACCESS record with in-frame sequences only. Its versions omit some clonotypes, under half of them owing to an unresolved V gene in the studies checked, with the rest unexplained. V and J calls and clone size follow that table, whereas D and trimming were derived from the DNA. The sample has tens of thousands of clones on record, 95% to 97% of them singletons. The leading ten clones occupy around 1.2% of the sample.

Before genomic DNA extraction, conventional CD4+ T cells were isolated from blood as CD25-low CD127-high cells. Fewer than ten healthy control donors were used as the comparison group for repertoire analyses. V was cut back by 3 bases and J by 5 bases, leaving a gap of 16 bases between them. Sequences WNHNN (CDR1) and SYGVQD (CDR2) are obtained from the germline V gene (reference sequence). Spanning cysteine to phenylalanine, the CDR3 consists of 16 amino acids. CDR3 DNA is the only sequence kept; it has 48 bases, read in frame from the first base. These same records also appear under a second study, on regulatory T cells. Per that second paper: For the multiplex PCR, 52 forward TRBV primers and 13 reverse TRBJ primers were used, and amplification bias was corrected with both assay-based and computational methods. Repertoires from patients had restricted unique TRB V-J pairs and skewed V and J gene usage, with the strongest effect in regulatory T cells. The study compared T-cell receptor beta repertoires of sorted regulatory, conventional CD4+ and CD8+ T cells between CD3G-deficient patients and healthy controls. Peripheral blood mononuclear cells were isolated by Ficoll density separation. Rearranged TRB loci were amplified from genomic DNA by multiplex PCR within the immunoSEQ assay. TRB amplicons were sequenced on an Illumina HiSeq platform. Raw sequences were error-filtered and aligned to reference gene sequences by custom algorithms and were subsequently analyzed with the immunoSEQ online tools. The frequencies of productive and nonproductive TRB rearrangements were evaluated among unique sequences as well as among total sequences. Groups were compared by t tests, Mann-Whitney tests or two-way ANOVA performed in Prism software.

Material for sequencing was CD25- CD4+ T cells sorted from blood. The V and J segments used are TRBV10-1 and TRBJ2-2; matching of 6 bases hints at TRBD1 as the D gene. This clonotype was sampled from a human donor in good health. The nucleotide sequence is TGCGCCAGCAGTGAATCTCCAAAGGGGGAAACCGGGGAGCTGTTTTTT. Its coded protein is CASSESPKGETGELFF.